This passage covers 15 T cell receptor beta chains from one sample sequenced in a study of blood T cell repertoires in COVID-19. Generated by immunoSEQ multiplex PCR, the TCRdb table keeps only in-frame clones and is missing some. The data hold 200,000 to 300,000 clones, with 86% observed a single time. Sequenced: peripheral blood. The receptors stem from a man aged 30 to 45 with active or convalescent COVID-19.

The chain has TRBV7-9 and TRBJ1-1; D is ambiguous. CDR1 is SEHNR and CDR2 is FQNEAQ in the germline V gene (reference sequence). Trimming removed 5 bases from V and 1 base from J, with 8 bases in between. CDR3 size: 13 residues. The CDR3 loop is CASSEGKNTEAFF. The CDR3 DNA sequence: TGTGCCAGCAGCGAGGGCAAGAACACTGAAGCTTTCTTT.

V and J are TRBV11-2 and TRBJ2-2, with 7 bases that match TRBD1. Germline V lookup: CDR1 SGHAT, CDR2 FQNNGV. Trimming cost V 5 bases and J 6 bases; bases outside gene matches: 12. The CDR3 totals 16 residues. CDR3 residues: CASSPGQAEDSGELFF. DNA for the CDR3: TGTGCCAGCAGCCCTGGACAGGCCGAGGACTCCGGGGAGCTGTTTTTT.

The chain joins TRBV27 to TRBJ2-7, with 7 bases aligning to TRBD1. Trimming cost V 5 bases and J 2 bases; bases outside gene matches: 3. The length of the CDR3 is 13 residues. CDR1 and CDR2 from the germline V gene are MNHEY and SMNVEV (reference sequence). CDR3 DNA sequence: TGTGCCAGCAGTGTACAGGGGCCCTACGAGCAGTACTTC. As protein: CASSVQGPYEQYF.

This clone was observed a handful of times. CDR3 bases: TGCGCCACCCGGACGGGGGTAAACACTGAAGCTTTCTTT. Amino acids: CATRTGVNTEAFF. This chain links TRBV10-1 with TRBJ1-1; maybe TRBD1 (5 bases). Germline assignment: CDR1 WNHNN and CDR2 SYGVQD (reference sequence). This CDR3 region has 13 residues. The germline V and J ends were trimmed by 10 bases and 2 bases, with 14 bases remaining between them.

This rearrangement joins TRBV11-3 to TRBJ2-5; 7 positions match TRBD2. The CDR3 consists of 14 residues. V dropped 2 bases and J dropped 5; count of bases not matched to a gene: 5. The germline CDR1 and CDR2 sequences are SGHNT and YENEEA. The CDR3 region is CASSLSGGGETQYF. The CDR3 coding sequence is TGTGCCAGCAGCTTATCCGGCGGGGGTGAGACCCAGTACTTC.

The CDR3 DNA reads as TGCGCCAGCAGCCAAGAAGGAGATCTCAATGAGCAGTTCTTC. Its translation: CASSQEGDLNEQFF. The chain has TRBV4-3 and TRBJ2-1; no reliable D call. V gave up 0 bases and J gave up 6 bases, with 9 bases separating them. Germline lookup yields CDR1 LGHNA and CDR2 YSLEER. The CDR3 is made up of 14 amino acids.

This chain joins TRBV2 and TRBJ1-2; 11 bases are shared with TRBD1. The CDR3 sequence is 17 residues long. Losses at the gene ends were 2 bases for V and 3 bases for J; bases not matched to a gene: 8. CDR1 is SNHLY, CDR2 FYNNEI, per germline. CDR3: CASSEFSGTGGYYGYTF. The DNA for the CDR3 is TGTGCCAGCAGTGAATTTTCCGGGACAGGGGGGTACTATGGCTACACCTTC.

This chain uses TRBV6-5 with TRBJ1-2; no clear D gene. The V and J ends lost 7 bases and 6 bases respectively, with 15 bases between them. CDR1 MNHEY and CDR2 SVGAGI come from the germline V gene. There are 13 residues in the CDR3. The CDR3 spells CASTPGSNNGYTF. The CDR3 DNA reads TGTGCCAGCACCCCGGGATCCAACAATGGCTACACCTTC.

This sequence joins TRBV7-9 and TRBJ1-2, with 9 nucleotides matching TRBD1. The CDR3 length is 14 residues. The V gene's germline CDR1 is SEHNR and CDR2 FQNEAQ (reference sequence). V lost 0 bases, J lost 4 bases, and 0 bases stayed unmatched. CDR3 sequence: CASSLAGQGYGYTF. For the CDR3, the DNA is TGTGCCAGCAGCTTAGCGGGACAGGGCTATGGCTACACCTTC.

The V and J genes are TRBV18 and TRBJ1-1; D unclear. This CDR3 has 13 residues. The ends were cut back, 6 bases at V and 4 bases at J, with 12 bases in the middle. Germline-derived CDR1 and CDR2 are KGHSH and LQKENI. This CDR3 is CASSEAEGTEAFF. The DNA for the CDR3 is TGTGCCAGCTCCGAGGCCGAGGGCACTGAAGCTTTCTTT.

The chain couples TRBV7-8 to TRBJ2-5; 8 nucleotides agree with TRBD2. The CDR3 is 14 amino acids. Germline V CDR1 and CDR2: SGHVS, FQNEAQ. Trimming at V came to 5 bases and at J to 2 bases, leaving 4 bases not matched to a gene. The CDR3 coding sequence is TGTGCCAGCAGCATTAGCGGGGCACAAGAGACCCAGTACTTC. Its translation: CASSISGAQETQYF.

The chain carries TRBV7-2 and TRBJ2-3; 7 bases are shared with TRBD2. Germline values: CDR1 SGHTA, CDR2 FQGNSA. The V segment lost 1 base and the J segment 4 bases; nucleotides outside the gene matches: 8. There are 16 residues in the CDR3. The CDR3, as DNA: TGTGCCAGCAGCTTAGTATCTGCGGGGGTGCCAGATACGCAGTATTTT. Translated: CASSLVSAGVPDTQYF.

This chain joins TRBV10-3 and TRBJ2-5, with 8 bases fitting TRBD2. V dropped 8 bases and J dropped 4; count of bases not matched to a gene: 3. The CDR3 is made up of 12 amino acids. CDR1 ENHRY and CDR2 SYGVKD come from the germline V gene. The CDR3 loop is CAIAGGVETQYF. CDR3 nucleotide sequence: TGTGCCATCGCGGGGGGCGTAGAGACCCAGTACTTC.

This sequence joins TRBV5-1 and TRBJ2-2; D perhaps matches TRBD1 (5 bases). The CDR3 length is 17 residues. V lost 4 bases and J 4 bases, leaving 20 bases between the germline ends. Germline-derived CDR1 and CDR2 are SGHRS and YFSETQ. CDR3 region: CASSLNPDSVGTGELFF. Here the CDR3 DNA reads TGCGCCAGCAGCCTCAACCCAGACAGTGTCGGCACCGGGGAGCTGTTTTTT.

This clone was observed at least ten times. The CDR3 region has the DNA TGCGCCAGCAGCCAAGACCCACTAGCTAACACCGGGGAGCTGTTTTTT. It is translated as CASSQDPLANTGELFF. The rearrangement uses TRBV4-1 and TRBJ2-2; maybe TRBD2 (6 bases). Between the trimmed V and J ends, which lost 0 bases and 2 bases, there was a span of 10 bases. CDR3 length: 16 residues. Germline V lookup: CDR1 MGHRA, CDR2 YSYEKL.